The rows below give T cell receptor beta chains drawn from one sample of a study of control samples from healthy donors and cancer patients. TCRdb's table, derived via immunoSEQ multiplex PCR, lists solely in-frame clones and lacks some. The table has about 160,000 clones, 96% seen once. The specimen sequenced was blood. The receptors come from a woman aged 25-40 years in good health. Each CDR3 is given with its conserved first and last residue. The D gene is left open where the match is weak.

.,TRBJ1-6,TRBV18,CASSFGRNSPLHF
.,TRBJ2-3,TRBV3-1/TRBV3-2,CASSQERDTQYF
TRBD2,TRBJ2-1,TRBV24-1,CATSNSGKNNEQFF
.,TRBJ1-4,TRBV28,CASSPVGATNEKLFF
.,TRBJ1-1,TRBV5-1,CASRHWGGDTEAFF
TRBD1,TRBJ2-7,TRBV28,CASRFAGTGAYEQYF
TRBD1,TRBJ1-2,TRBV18,CASSPNPWGQGASGYTF
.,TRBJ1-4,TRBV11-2,CASSFALLATNEKLFF
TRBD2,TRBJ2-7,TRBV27,CASSSQTSGRAYEQYF
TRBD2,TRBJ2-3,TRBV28,CASSHSGVAGVTDTQYF
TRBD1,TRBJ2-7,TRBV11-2,CASSLGNRGNYEQYF
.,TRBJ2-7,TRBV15,CATSRGSEQYF
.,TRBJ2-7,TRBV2,CASRGWREVEQYF
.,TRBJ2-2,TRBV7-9,CASRFETGELFF
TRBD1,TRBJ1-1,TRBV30,CAWKTTGVGTEAFF
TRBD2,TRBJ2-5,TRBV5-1,CASSPGPFREAQETQYF
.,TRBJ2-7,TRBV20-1,CSARGIYEQYF
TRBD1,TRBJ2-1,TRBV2,CARGDRGYEQFF
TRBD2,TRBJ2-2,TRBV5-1,CASSLLLASGELFF
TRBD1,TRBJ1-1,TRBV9,CASSVVTGGTEAFF
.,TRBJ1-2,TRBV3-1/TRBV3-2,CASSQAGPQSIHGYTF
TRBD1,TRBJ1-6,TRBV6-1,CASSEDPGQPNSPLHF
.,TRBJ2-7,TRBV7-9,CASSFTAGVVLNYEQYF